The clone carrying this T cell receptor (delta chain) was observed a handful of times. Its antigen is currently unknown. An end of the junction does not agree with germline; a read error may underlie this. This specimen includes other DNA sequences encoding the same CDR3. The template was reverse-transcribed extracted RNA. The CDR3 regions were amplified by multiplex PCR from V-gene primers to a constant-region primer. TCRdb redid clone calling on the multiplex PCR reads using CATT. Of tens of thousands of delta-chain clones listed, about 31% were seen once; the top ten hold 1.5% to 2%. This CDR3 is built from 16 residues. Germline CDR1 TSWWSYY, CDR2 QGS. The record originates from a study of Vδ1+ human thymocytes. Findings and caveats of the study: Thymic TRG and TRD repertoires appeared highly polyclonal. Many TRG clonotypes were shared between donors; TRD repertoires were essentially private.

The source material was Vdelta1+ gamma-delta thymocytes from the thymus. Subset meaning: FACS-sorted CD3+ TCRalphabeta- TCRVdelta1+ TCRVdelta2- thymocytes. J is TRDJ1 and V is TRDV1, with 10 bases identical to TRDD3. This clonotype was sampled from a boy under two years old who had congenital heart surgery. DNA of the CDR3: TGTGCTCTTGGTGACGGGGGATACGAGTACACCGATAAACTAATCTTT. Translating it yields CALGDGGYEYTDKLIF.